This T cell receptor beta chain was recorded in a study of blood T cell repertoires in COVID-19. Germline V lookup: CDR1 MNHEY, CDR2 SMNVEV (reference sequence). The CDR3 is made up of 15 amino acids. J lost 4 bases, V lost 4 bases, and 6 bases had no gene match. Profiled with immunoSEQ multiplex PCR; TCRdb holds only in-frame clones, not every one. The sample has over 200,000 clones; roughly 84% are singletons. Sequencing used peripheral blood. This sequence joins TRBV27 and TRBJ2-1; 8 bases line up with TRBD1. This receptor was identified in a man in his forties with active or convalescent COVID-19. CDR3 nucleotides: TGTGCCAGCAGTTATCCCGACAGGGGATACAATGAGCAGTTCTTC. This gives the protein CASSYPDRGYNEQFF.